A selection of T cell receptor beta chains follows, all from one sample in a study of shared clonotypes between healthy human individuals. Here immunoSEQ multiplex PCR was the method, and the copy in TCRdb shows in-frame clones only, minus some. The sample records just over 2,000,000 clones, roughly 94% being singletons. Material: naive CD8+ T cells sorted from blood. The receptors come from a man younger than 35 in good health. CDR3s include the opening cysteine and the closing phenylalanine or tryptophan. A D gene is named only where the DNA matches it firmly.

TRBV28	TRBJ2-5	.	CASSFPPPAQETQYF	TGTGCCAGCAGTTTCCCTCCCCCAGCCCAAGAGACCCAGTACTTC
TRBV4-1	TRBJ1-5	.	CASSQEPGYNQPQHF	TGCGCCAGCAGCCAAGAACCAGGGTACAATCAGCCCCAGCATTTT
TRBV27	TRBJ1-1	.	CASKNEGGNTEAFF	TGTGCCAGCAAAAACGAGGGGGGGAACACTGAAGCTTTCTTT
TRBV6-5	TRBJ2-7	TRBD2	CASSYVLAGEQYF	TGTGCCAGCAGTTACGTGCTAGCGGGAGAGCAGTACTTC
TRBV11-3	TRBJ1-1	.	CASPDRGNTEAFF	TGTGCCAGCCCCGACCGAGGAAACACTGAAGCTTTCTTT
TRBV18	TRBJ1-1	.	CASSLGPMGEMNTEAFF	TGTGCCAGCTCACTGGGGCCTATGGGGGAAATGAACACTGAAGCTTTCTTT
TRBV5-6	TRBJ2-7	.	CASSTGPLEQYF	TGTGCCAGCAGCACCGGGCCCCTCGAGCAGTACTTC
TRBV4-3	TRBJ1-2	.	CASSQEWTTREGNYGYTF	TGCGCCAGCAGCCAAGAATGGACGACAAGGGAGGGTAACTATGGCTACACCTTC
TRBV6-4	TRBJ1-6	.	CASSGGGPLHF	TGTGCCAGCAGTGGGGGGGGGCCCCTCCACTTT
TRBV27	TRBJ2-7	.	CASSLSLAAYEQYF	TGTGCCAGCAGTTTAAGCCTAGCTGCCTACGAGCAGTACTTC
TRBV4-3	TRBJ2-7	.	CASSQSYPSSYEQYF	TGCGCCAGCAGCCAAAGCTACCCTTCCTCCTACGAGCAGTACTTC
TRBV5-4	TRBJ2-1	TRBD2	CASSLLSGGDRYNEQFF	TGTGCCAGCAGCTTGTTAAGCGGGGGGGATCGATACAATGAGCAGTTCTTC
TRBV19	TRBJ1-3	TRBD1	CASSDGDSGNTIYF	TGTGCCAGTAGTGATGGGGACAGCGGAAACACCATATATTTT
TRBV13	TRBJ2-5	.	CASSFRLNPQETQYF	TGTGCCAGCAGCTTCCGACTAAACCCCCAAGAGACCCAGTACTTC